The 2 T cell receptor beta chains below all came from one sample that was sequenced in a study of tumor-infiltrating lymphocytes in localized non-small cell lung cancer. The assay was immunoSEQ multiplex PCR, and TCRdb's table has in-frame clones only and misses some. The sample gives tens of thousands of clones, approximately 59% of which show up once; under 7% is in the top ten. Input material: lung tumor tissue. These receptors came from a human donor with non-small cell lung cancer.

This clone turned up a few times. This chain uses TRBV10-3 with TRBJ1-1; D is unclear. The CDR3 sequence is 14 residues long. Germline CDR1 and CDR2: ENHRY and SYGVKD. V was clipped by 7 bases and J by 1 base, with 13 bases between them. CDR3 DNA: TGTGCCATCAACGAGGAGAGATCGAACACTGAAGCTTTCTTT. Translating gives CAINEERSNTEAFF.

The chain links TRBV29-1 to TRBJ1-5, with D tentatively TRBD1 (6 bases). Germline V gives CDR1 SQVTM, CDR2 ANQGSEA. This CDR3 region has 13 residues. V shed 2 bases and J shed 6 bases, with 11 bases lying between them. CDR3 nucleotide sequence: TGCAGCGTTGAATGGGGGGCTGGTCAGCCCCAGCATTTT. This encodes CSVEWGAGQPQHF. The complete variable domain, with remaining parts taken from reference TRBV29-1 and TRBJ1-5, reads SAVISQKPSRDICQRGTSLTIQCQVDSQVTMMFWYRQQPGQSLTLIATANQGSEATYESGFVIDKFPISRPNLTFSTLTVSNMSPEDSSIYLCSVEWGAGQPQHFGDGTRLSIL.